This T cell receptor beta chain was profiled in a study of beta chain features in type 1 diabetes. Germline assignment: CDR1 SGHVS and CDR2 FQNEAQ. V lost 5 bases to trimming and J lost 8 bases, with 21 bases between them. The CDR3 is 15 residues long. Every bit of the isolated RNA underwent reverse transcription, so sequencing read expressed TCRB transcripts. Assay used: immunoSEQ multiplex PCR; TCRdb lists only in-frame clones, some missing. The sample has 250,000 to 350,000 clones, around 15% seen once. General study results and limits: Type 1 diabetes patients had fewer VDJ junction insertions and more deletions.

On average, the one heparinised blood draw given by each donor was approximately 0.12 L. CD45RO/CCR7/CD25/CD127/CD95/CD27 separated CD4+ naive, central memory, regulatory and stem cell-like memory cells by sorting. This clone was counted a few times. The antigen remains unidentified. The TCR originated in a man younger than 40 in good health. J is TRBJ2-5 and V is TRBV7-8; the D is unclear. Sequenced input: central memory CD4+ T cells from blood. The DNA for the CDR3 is TGTGCCAGCAGCACTATCCGGGCCCCAGTGGGAACCCAGTACTTC. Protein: CASSTIRAPVGTQYF.